A selection of T cell receptor beta chains follows, all from one sample in a study of T cell responses to AZD1222 COVID-19 vaccine. Some clones are missing from TCRdb's copy, which holds only in-frame ones; the method was immunoSEQ multiplex PCR. The table includes roughly 140,000 clones, roughly 89% detected once. The sample in question was peripheral blood, obtained on day 0 of AZD1222 vaccination. The receptors shown here come from an adult in good health. Each CDR3 is given with its conserved first and last residue. The D gene is left open where the match is weak. Some rows have no size entry. The others give once, few or many, or a class for an expanded clone.

J,D,V,size,CDR3,DNA
TRBJ2-2,TRBD1,TRBV5-1,.,CASSESRTGAYTGELFF,TGCGCCAGCAGCGAATCCCGGACAGGGGCATACACCGGGGAGCTGTTTTTT
TRBJ1-4,.,TRBV19,.,CASGGREKLFF,TGTGCCAGTGGGGGGAGAGAAAAACTGTTTTTT
TRBJ2-2,.,TRBV27,.,CASSLWGADGELFF,TGTGCCAGCAGTTTGTGGGGGGCGGACGGGGAGCTGTTTTTT
TRBJ1-1,.,TRBV18,.,CASSPGGRAFF,TGTGCCAGCTCACCCGGAGGACGAGCTTTCTTT
TRBJ1-5,.,TRBV30,few,CAWSVRGFGQPQHF,TGTGCCTGGAGTGTACGAGGGTTCGGTCAGCCCCAGCATTTT
TRBJ1-5,TRBD1,TRBV19,.,CASSHGTGAEQPQHF,TGTGCCAGTAGCCACGGGACAGGGGCTGAGCAGCCCCAGCATTTT
TRBJ1-6,.,TRBV5-6,.,CASSWGDISRSPLHF,TGTGCCAGCAGCTGGGGGGACATTTCGCGGTCACCCCTCCACTTT
TRBJ2-3,.,TRBV5-1,.,CASSLDPPVTDTQYF,TGCGCCAGCAGCTTGGACCCGCCTGTCACAGATACGCAGTATTTT
TRBJ2-2,.,TRBV10-1,once,CASSEGRLNTGELFF,TGCGCCAGCAGTGAGGGACGACTGAACACCGGGGAGCTGTTTTTT
TRBJ2-7,.,TRBV3-1/TRBV3-2,.,CASSQATVYEQYF,TGTGCCAGCAGCCAAGCGACAGTCTACGAGCAGTACTTC
TRBJ2-3,.,TRBV6-4,.,CASSSGSTDTQYF,TGTGCCAGCAGTAGCGGGAGCACAGATACGCAGTATTTT
TRBJ1-1,.,TRBV12-3/TRBV12-4,.,CASSTQGEAFF,TGTGCCAGCAGTACACAGGGAGAAGCTTTCTTT
TRBJ2-5,TRBD1,TRBV14,.,CASSQDRRGLRETQYF,TGTGCCAGCAGCCAAGATCGAAGGGGGCTCCGGGAGACCCAGTACTTC
TRBJ1-5,.,TRBV7-2,.,CASSGPGVRNQPQHF,TGTGCCAGCAGCGGTCCAGGGGTTCGCAATCAGCCCCAGCATTTT
TRBJ2-3,.,TRBV9,.,CASSPGRTQYF,TGTGCCAGCAGCCCAGGGCGTACGCAGTATTTT
TRBJ1-3,.,TRBV18,few,CASSPGFTIYF,TGTGCCAGCTCACCAGGGTTCACCATATATTTT
TRBJ2-5,TRBD1,TRBV2,.,CASSEEAGTGEETQYF,TGTGCCAGCAGTGAAGAGGCGGGGACAGGGGAAGAGACCCAGTACTTC
TRBJ1-4,.,TRBV5-1,.,CASSLDRASNEKLFF,TGCGCCAGCAGCTTGGACAGGGCTTCTAATGAAAAACTGTTTTTT
TRBJ2-1,TRBD2,TRBV14,.,CASSQDYGRISYNEQFF,TGTGCCAGCAGCCAAGATTACGGGAGGATCTCCTACAATGAGCAGTTCTTC
TRBJ1-5,TRBD1,TRBV24-1,.,CATSEGQEDQPQHF,TGTGCCACCAGTGAGGGACAGGAAGATCAGCCCCAGCATTTT
TRBJ1-2,.,TRBV7-9,.,CASSLSGRPNYGYTF,TGTGCCAGCAGCCTCTCGGGACGGCCTAACTATGGCTACACCTTC
TRBJ2-6,.,TRBV24-1,.,CATSDTGRLASGANVLTF,TGTGCCACCAGTGATACGGGACGCCTGGCTTCTGGGGCCAACGTCCTGACTTTC
TRBJ1-5,.,TRBV9,.,CASSRTGGSDQPQHF,TGTGCCAGCAGTAGGACCGGGGGGAGTGACCAGCCCCAGCATTTT
TRBJ1-6,TRBD1,TRBV28,.,CATQDEGQGNSPLHF,TGTGCCACCCAGGATGAGGGACAGGGGAATTCACCCCTCCACTTT
TRBJ1-2,TRBD1,TRBV7-2,.,CASSLDRGGRSYTF,TGTGCCAGCAGCCTTGACAGGGGAGGAAGGAGCTACACCTTC
TRBJ2-1,.,TRBV29-1,.,CSVEGPQRGEQFF,TGCAGCGTTGAGGGACCCCAAAGGGGGGAGCAGTTCTTC
TRBJ2-1,TRBD1,TRBV4-1,once,CASSQDGQGVPYNEQFF,TGCGCCAGCAGCCAAGACGGACAGGGAGTGCCCTACAATGAGCAGTTCTTC
TRBJ2-3,.,TRBV9,.,CASSVGQGAGDTQYF,TGTGCCAGCAGCGTAGGGCAAGGGGCAGGAGATACGCAGTATTTT
TRBJ1-3,.,TRBV5-4,once,CASSLGGAQHSGNTIYF,TGTGCCAGCAGCTTGGGGGGGGCACAGCACTCTGGAAACACCATATATTTT
TRBJ1-1,.,TRBV4-2,.,CASSQDPYSTEAFF,TGTGCCAGCAGCCAAGATCCCTATTCCACTGAAGCTTTCTTT
TRBJ2-7,.,TRBV25-1,.,CASSRLDFRGAYEQYF,TGTGCCAGCAGTCGTTTAGACTTCAGGGGGGCCTACGAGCAGTACTTC
TRBJ2-1,.,TRBV19,.,CASSIDYNEQFF,TGTGCCAGTAGTATTGACTACAATGAGCAGTTCTTC
TRBJ2-2,.,TRBV9,.,CASSVRLDTGELFF,TGTGCCAGCAGCGTACGACTCGACACCGGGGAGCTGTTTTTT
TRBJ2-7,.,TRBV12-3/TRBV12-4,.,CASGSGEQYF,TGTGCCAGCGGATCGGGTGAGCAGTACTTC
TRBJ1-5,.,TRBV6-5,.,CASGWQGNQPQHF,TGTGCCAGCGGCTGGCAGGGCAATCAGCCCCAGCATTTT
TRBJ1-4,.,TRBV5-4,.,CASSQTPNEKLFF,TGTGCCAGCAGCCAAACACCTAATGAAAAACTGTTTTTT
TRBJ2-6,TRBD1,TRBV18,.,CASSPRTGGASGANVLTF,TGTGCCAGCTCACCGCGGACAGGGGGCGCCTCTGGGGCCAACGTCCTGACTTTC
TRBJ1-5,.,TRBV7-9,.,CASSLAGGPINQPQHF,TGTGCCAGCAGCTTAGCAGGGGGGCCGATCAATCAGCCCCAGCATTTT
TRBJ2-2,.,TRBV19,.,CASSWGTTGELFF,TGTGCCAGTAGTTGGGGAACCACCGGGGAGCTGTTTTTT
TRBJ2-7,.,TRBV7-8,.,CASSLEGRVASYEQYF,TGTGCCAGCAGCTTAGAAGGCAGGGTTGCTTCCTACGAGCAGTACTTC
TRBJ2-7,.,TRBV28,.,CASRISGSSYEQYF,TGTGCCAGCCGAATTAGCGGAAGCTCCTACGAGCAGTACTTC
TRBJ2-1,.,TRBV11-3,once,CASSLDQAGSNHYNEQFF,TGTGCCAGCAGCTTAGATCAGGCAGGGTCGAACCACTACAATGAGCAGTTCTTC
TRBJ2-1,.,TRBV5-6,.,CASSFGTIYNEQFF,TGTGCCAGCAGCTTTGGTACTATTTACAATGAGCAGTTCTTC
TRBJ2-1,TRBD2,TRBV7-2,.,CASSLVSGLAGINEQFF,TGTGCCAGCAGCTTAGTATCAGGACTAGCGGGAATCAATGAGCAGTTCTTC
TRBJ2-1,TRBD2,TRBV15,.,CATSSLREGPYNEQFF,TGTGCCACCAGCAGCTTGCGGGAGGGCCCTTACAATGAGCAGTTCTTC